A single sample is the source of the 27 T cell receptor beta chains below, sequenced in a study of cytomegalovirus exposure and HLA in healthy donors. The PCR ran on 60 Vbeta and 13 Jbeta primers. Data came from immunoSEQ multiplex PCR; TCRdb stores just in-frame clones and leaves some out. The sample has about 130,000 clones; 65% to 75% are singletons. Source material: PBMCs. These receptors all come from a man in his forties in good health and CMV-seropositive.

This clone was counted between two and nine times. The gene calls are TRBV19 and TRBJ2-2, with D possibly TRBD2 on 6 matching bases. Germline assignment: CDR1 LNHDA and CDR2 SQIVND (reference sequence). Trimming took 7 bases from V and 8 from J, leaving 14 bases between them. CDR3 length equals 13 residues. CDR3 DNA: TGTGCCAGTACCTCCCTGGGGGGTGGGGAGCTGTTTTTT. Amino acid sequence: CASTSLGGGELFF.

This rearrangement joins TRBV7-9 to TRBJ2-3, with 11 bases that match TRBD2. The length of the CDR3 is 18 residues. Trimming took 1 base from V and 1 from J; bases not matched to a gene: 7. The germline CDR1 and CDR2 sequences are SEHNR and FQNEAQ (reference sequence). The DNA for the CDR3 is TGTGCCAGCAGCTTAGTCGGACTAGCGGGTTCTGGCACAGATACGCAGTATTTT. This translates into CASSLVGLAGSGTDTQYF.

The rearrangement links TRBV30 to TRBJ1-4; D is ambiguous. V was shortened by 8 bases and J by 3 bases, with 13 bases between the two germline ends. The germline CDR1 and CDR2 sequences are GTSNPN and SVGIG (reference sequence). The length of the CDR3 is 13 residues. CDR3 in amino acids: CAVAGSSNEKLFF. DNA for the CDR3: TGTGCCGTCGCGGGATCCTCTAATGAAAAACTGTTTTTT.

V usage is TRBV9 and J usage is TRBJ1-1; possible D gene TRBD1, 5 bases. The V gene lost 4 bases and the J gene lost 7 bases, with 8 bases spanning the gap. The CDR3 has 11 amino acids. Germline CDR1 is SGDLS and CDR2 is YYNGEE. CDR3 nucleotides: TGTGCCAGCAGCCGGGGGGGTGAAGCTTTCTTT. Translation: CASSRGGEAFF. Drawing the rest from reference TRBV9 and TRBJ1-1, the complete variable domain is DSGVTQTPKHLITATGQRVTLRCSPRSGDLSVYWYQQSLDQGLQFLIQYYNGEERAKGNILERFSAQQFPDLHSELNLSSLELGDSALYFCASSRGGEAFFGQGTRLTVV.

This clone was counted a single time. The chain is built from TRBV27 and TRBJ2-7; the D gene is possibly TRBD1 (6 bases). V lost 3 bases and J 5 bases, leaving 14 bases between the germline ends. This CDR3 comprises 14 residues. Germline assignment: CDR1 MNHEY and CDR2 SMNVEV (reference sequence). Written as DNA, the CDR3 is TGTGCCAGCAGTTTGGGGCAGGGGCGGCACGAGCAGTACTTC. Protein: CASSLGQGRHEQYF.

The gene calls are TRBV6-1 and TRBJ2-7; 12 bases map to TRBD1. Germline V gene sequence: CDR1 MNHNS, CDR2 SASEGT. The junction had 5 bases not matched to a gene; V was cut back by 5 bases and J by 3 bases. The CDR3 contains 15 residues. CDR3 DNA: TGTGCCAGCAGTAGCCGGGACAGGGGGCTCTACGAGCAGTACTTC. Its translation: CASSSRDRGLYEQYF.

The chain links TRBV28 to TRBJ1-2; TRBD1 matches 12 bases. CDR1 and CDR2 (germline): MDHEN, SYDVKM. The CDR3 has 16 residues. Trimming removed 3 bases from V and 8 bases from J; junction bases left unmatched: 10. This chain's CDR3 is CASSLAGQGAPRGYTF. CDR3 nucleotides: TGTGCCAGCAGTTTGGCGGGACAGGGGGCGCCTCGAGGCTACACCTTC.

The rearrangement links TRBV29-1 to TRBJ2-2; TRBD2 might be the D (5 bases). The CDR3 has 14 amino acids. V lost 5 bases, J lost 6 bases, and 16 bases lay in between. Germline V CDR1 and CDR2: SQVTM, ANQGSEA. This CDR3 reads CSVQLGGAPGELFF. In DNA form, the CDR3 reads TGCAGCGTTCAGCTAGGAGGTGCCCCCGGGGAGCTGTTTTTT.

The V call is TRBV10-3, the J call TRBJ2-7, with 9 positions matching TRBD2. Looked up from germline, CDR1 is ENHRY and CDR2 is SYGVKD. With V trimmed by 6 bases and J by 2 bases, 11 bases remained unmatched. The CDR3 consists of 16 residues. CDR3 amino acids: CAIRGSGLASTYEQYF. The CDR3 DNA reads as TGTGCCATCAGGGGATCAGGACTAGCGAGTACCTACGAGCAGTACTTC.

The rearrangement uses TRBV9 and TRBJ2-1, with D perhaps matching TRBD2 (6 bases). The CDR3 loop spans 13 amino acids. Germline assignment: CDR1 SGDLS and CDR2 YYNGEE. Trimming pared 0 bases from V and 16 bases from J, leaving 17 bases between. DNA for the CDR3: TGTGCCAGCAGCGTAGCGACGGGACTTGGGGTTTTCTTC. Amino acid sequence: CASSVATGLGVFF.

V usage is TRBV5-4 and J usage is TRBJ1-1; D remains unclear. This CDR3 is 15 amino acids long. CDR1 SGHNT and CDR2 YYREEE come from the germline V gene (reference sequence). Deletions cut 4 bases from V and 0 bases from J, with 13 bases between. CDR3 sequence: CASSREAGMNTEAFF. The CDR3 DNA reads as TGTGCCAGCAGCCGGGAGGCAGGAATGAACACTGAAGCTTTCTTT.

The genes are TRBV5-5 and TRBJ2-1; 8 bases map to TRBD1. The CDR3 sequence is 15 residues long. Germline CDR1 reads SGHKS; CDR2 reads YYEKEE (reference sequence). The ends lost 4 bases at V and 3 bases at J; junction bases unmatched: 6. The CDR3 sequence is CASSDDRGNYNEQFF. CDR3 DNA sequence: TGTGCCAGCAGCGACGACAGGGGAAACTACAATGAGCAGTTCTTC.

This clone was detected once. The chain employs TRBV6-6 and TRBJ2-1; no reliable D call. The germline V gene encodes CDR1 MNHNY and CDR2 SVGAGI (reference sequence). V lost 5 bases, J lost 0 bases, and 11 bases lay in between. The CDR3 spans 15 residues. CDR3 in amino acids: CASSPAQLSYNEQFF. CDR3 bases: TGTGCCAGCAGTCCCGCACAGCTCTCCTACAATGAGCAGTTCTTC.

V gene TRBV9 combines with J gene TRBJ2-3; maybe TRBD2 (7 bases). This CDR3 has 15 amino acids. The germline V gene encodes CDR1 SGDLS and CDR2 YYNGEE. The V and J ends lost 7 bases and 2 bases respectively, with 17 bases between them. The CDR3 region is CASGGAGLITDTQYF. The CDR3 coding sequence is TGTGCCAGCGGGGGGGCGGGACTCATCACAGATACGCAGTATTTT.

In its sample, this clone ranks as medium-sized. The J gene is TRBJ1-4, the V gene TRBV14; D is ambiguous. V dropped 1 base and J dropped 4 bases, with 13 bases sitting between them. Germline CDR1 reads SGHDN; CDR2 reads FVKESK. The CDR3 has 16 amino acids. CDR3: CASSQGFWFGNEKLFF. CDR3 sequence (DNA): TGTGCCAGCAGCCAAGGTTTTTGGTTCGGTAATGAAAAACTGTTTTTT.

This sequence joins TRBV2 and TRBJ1-5; D is unresolved. Per germline, CDR1 SNHLY and CDR2 FYNNEI. Trimming removed 3 bases at V and 9 bases at J, with 9 bases between. The CDR3 length is 12 residues. The CDR3 nucleotides read TGTGCCAGCAGTGAGGCGGGCCGGCCCCAGCATTTT. This sequence encodes CASSEAGRPQHF. Based on the CDR3 plus reference TRBV2 and TRBJ1-5, the full variable domain is EPEVTQTPSHQVTQMGQEVILRCVPISNHLYFYWYRQILGQKVEFLVSFYNNEISEKSEIFDDQFSVERPDGSNFTLKIRSTKLEDSAMYFCASSEAGRPQHFGDGTRLSIL.

This rearrangement joins TRBV27 to TRBJ2-3; 11 nucleotides line up with TRBD1. The V gene's germline CDR1 is MNHEY and CDR2 SMNVEV (reference sequence). This CDR3 is 17 amino acids long. The V and J ends lost 4 bases and 9 bases, in that order; junction bases with no gene match: 15. Here the CDR3 DNA reads TGTGCCAGCAGTTCAGGGCCGGACAGGGGGCGGTGGGGGACGCAGTATTTT. Protein: CASSSGPDRGRWGTQYF.

CDR3 DNA sequence: TGTGCCAGCAGTACAGGGAGAACTGAAGCTTTCTTT. Amino acids: CASSTGRTEAFF. This sequence joins TRBV2 and TRBJ1-1, with a weak D call TRBD1 (6 bases). The CDR3 runs to 12 residues. The germline CDR1 and CDR2 sequences are SNHLY and FYNNEI. Trimming took off 5 bases at V and 5 bases at J, with 9 bases between the two ends.

This rearrangement joins TRBV4-1 to TRBJ1-5, with 12 bases aligning to TRBD1. The ends lost 0 bases at V and 6 bases at J; junction bases unmatched: 15. Germline V gives CDR1 MGHRA, CDR2 YSYEKL. This CDR3 is built from 20 residues. CDR3: CASSQDLYETGTGGGQPQHF. The CDR3 DNA is TGCGCCAGCAGCCAAGATTTGTATGAGACAGGGACAGGGGGCGGTCAGCCCCAGCATTTT.

The chain combines TRBV29-1 with TRBJ2-2; 7 nucleotides match TRBD2. There are 12 residues in the CDR3. J lost 5 bases, V lost 7 bases, and 4 bases had no gene match. CDR1 is SQVTM, CDR2 ANQGSEA, per germline. CDR3 protein: CSAGEGTGELFF. The DNA for the CDR3 is TGCAGCGCCGGGGAGGGGACCGGGGAGCTGTTTTTT.

This rearrangement joins TRBV5-1 to TRBJ1-6; no clear D gene. Germline V gene sequence: CDR1 SGHRS, CDR2 YFSETQ. This CDR3 is 16 amino acids long. Trimming took 1 base from V and 7 from J, leaving 15 bases between them. Written as DNA, the CDR3 is TGCGCCAGCAGCTTGAAGGAGGGAGGAGGAAATTCACCCCTCCACTTT. Residues: CASSLKEGGGNSPLHF.

The genes are TRBV30 and TRBJ1-1; TRBD1 matches at 7 bases. CDR3 length: 14 amino acids. CDR1 GTSNPN and CDR2 SVGIG come from the germline V gene (reference sequence). J lost 4 bases, V lost 4 bases, and 9 bases had no gene match. This CDR3 reads CAWTPDRIFTEAFF. The CDR3 region has the DNA TGTGCCTGGACCCCGGACAGGATTTTCACTGAAGCTTTCTTT.

The J gene is TRBJ2-5, the V gene TRBV6-6; D is ambiguous. The J call is uncertain, as TRBJ2-7 better fits the DNA end. The CDR3 covers 14 residues. Germline V lookup: CDR1 MNHNY, CDR2 SVGAGI (reference sequence). In DNA form, the CDR3 reads TGTGCCAGCAGTTACGTTGCTGGGGCCTACGAGCAGTACTTC. Encoded protein: CASSYVAGAYEQYF.

This chain links TRBV5-1 with TRBJ1-4; D uncertain. This CDR3 is built from 15 residues. V was clipped by 3 bases and J by 8 bases, with 17 bases between them. Germline V gene lookup returns CDR1 SGHRS and CDR2 YFSETQ. The CDR3 bases are TGCGCCAGCAGCTATGGTGGAGGGAACGACGAAAAACTGTTTTTT. Protein sequence: CASSYGGGNDEKLFF.

The chain couples TRBV2 to TRBJ2-7; 7 nucleotides align to TRBD1. The CDR3 covers 15 residues. Germline CDR1 SNHLY, CDR2 FYNNEI. V was pared by 2 bases and J by 0 bases, with 4 bases of the junction left unmatched. The CDR3: CASSELTGNSYEQYF. The CDR3 coding sequence is TGTGCCAGCAGTGAATTGACAGGGAACTCCTACGAGCAGTACTTC.

The rearrangement uses TRBV2 and TRBJ1-2; D possibly corresponds to TRBD1 (5 bases). Germline V lookup: CDR1 SNHLY, CDR2 FYNNEI. Trimming removed 9 bases at V and 3 bases at J, with 17 bases between. The CDR3 has 14 amino acids. This CDR3 is CARDRGMGDYGYTF. The CDR3 region has the DNA TGTGCCAGGGACCGGGGGATGGGTGACTATGGCTACACCTTC.

CDR3 region: CATRQGVNNEQFF. In nucleotides, the CDR3 is TGTGCCACCAGGCAGGGTGTCAACAATGAGCAGTTCTTC. The chain employs TRBV15 and TRBJ2-1, with D possibly being TRBD1 (5 bases). The CDR3 runs to 13 residues. Deletions cut 6 bases from V and 5 bases from J, with 11 bases between. The germline V gene has CDR1 LNHNV and CDR2 YYDKDF (reference sequence).